The T cell receptor (beta chain) described here comes from a study of blood T cell repertoires in COVID-19 (TCRdb year 2020). Regarding the complete study: Samples from collaborators originated in the United States, Italy and Spain and spanned both the acute and convalescent phases of COVID-19. The prospective study material was composed of cDNA or gDNA derived from T cells, B-cell-depleted T cells, or PBMCs. Deeply sampled blood TCRbeta repertoires from subjects exposed to, actively infected with, or recovered from COVID-19 were included in the dataset. The repertoires were made available in a free public database intended to serve as a resource for research on the immune response to SARS-CoV-2. Samples were obtained from the ongoing ImmuneRACE study (first 160 participants) and from 1,000 to 1,500 subjects provided by 6 global collaborators. The sample metadata nearly always contained a de-identified subject ID, COVID-19 status, age in years and sex. HLA class I and class II types, where available, came from metadata supplied by the sample provider rather than from assay-based typing. Study-wide conclusions, independent of this receptor: The amount of clinical and demographic metadata varied by source and participant and was provided uncurated.

The immunoSEQ Assay, a bias-controlled multiplex PCR, was used to amplify TCRbeta CDR3 regions from genomic DNA. Per the authors' processing: Nucleated cell counts per sample were estimated from amplification of reference gene primers within the assay. To quantify the absolute abundance of each unique TCRbeta CDR3 rearrangement, sequence reads were collapsed and filtered. For each sample, productive Simpson clonality was calculated as the square root of Simpson's diversity index across productive rearrangements. This is the immuneACCESS table as TCRdb keeps it, with only in-frame sequences that have V and J called. A part of the clones is gone; compared with another copy, unresolved V genes explain less than half, and the rest is unexplained. D and trimming come from the DNA, and the V and J calls and clone size come from that table. The sample table contains about 240,000 clones; only one count was recorded for around 90% of them. The top ten clonotypes cover 7.2% of the sample.

Details on this clone: Its antigen is still unknown. Base qualities are not at hand, and no much larger clone is one base apart.

Samples from volunteer blood donors who had recovered from COVID-19 were contributed by a second Seattle source. Collaborating institutions collected whole blood in K2EDTA tubes following their own protocols. For TCRbeta analysis, collaborators shipped samples as frozen whole blood, isolated PBMCs, or DNA extracted from either of those sample types. The CDR1 and CDR2 encoded by the germline V gene are KGHSH and LQKENI. The CDR3 goes from the cysteine to the phenylalanine over 15 residues. Just the 45-base CDR3 DNA is kept, in frame starting at base 1. The V end gives up 8 bases and the J end 1 base, leaving 7 bases in the junction not matched to a gene.

Recombination connected TRBV18 to TRBJ1-5, with 8 bases matching TRBD1. The specimen sequenced was peripheral blood. The receptor was derived from a man in his 60s who had recovered from COVID-19. The encoded CDR3 is CASQQGGPSNQPQHF. The DNA sequence follows: TGTGCCAGCCAACAGGGGGGGCCGAGCAATCAGCCCCAGCATTTT.